Each of the 4 T cell receptor beta chains below was sequenced from the same sample in a study of blood T cell repertoires in COVID-19. The data were produced by immunoSEQ multiplex PCR, yet TCRdb's version contains in-frame clones alone and is incomplete. The data show over 25,000 clones, 88% seen once. Sequenced: peripheral blood. Receptor source: a woman aged 45-65 years with active COVID-19.

The chain is built from TRBV4-1 and TRBJ1-1, with TRBD1 matching over 7 bases. The CDR3 runs 15 residues. V dropped 5 bases and J dropped 4; count of bases not matched to a gene: 10. CDR1 is MGHRA and CDR2 is YSYEKL in the germline V gene. DNA of the CDR3: TGCGCCAGCAGCTTCCGAGACAGGGCGGGCACTGAAGCTTTCTTT. This sequence encodes CASSFRDRAGTEAFF.

CDR3 residues: CASSLQGSGNYGYTF. CDR3 coding DNA: TGTGCCAGCAGCCTACAGGGCTCAGGGAACTATGGCTACACCTTC. V gene TRBV6-2 or TRBV6-3 combines with J gene TRBJ1-2; possible D gene TRBD1, 6 bases. This CDR3 has 15 residues. V was cut by 6 bases and J by 2 bases, with 16 bases left in between. The germline gives CDR1 MNHEY, CDR2 SVGEGT.

V and J are TRBV28 and TRBJ1-6, with D possibly matching TRBD1 (5 bases). The V gene's germline CDR1 is MDHEN and CDR2 SYDVKM. Trimming cost V 6 bases and J 2 bases, with 14 bases left between them. This CDR3 comprises 16 residues. CDR3 sequence reads: CASSLGGFTYNSPLHF. The CDR3 nucleotides read TGTGCCAGCAGCCTTGGGGGGTTCACCTATAATTCACCCCTCCACTTT.

The chain couples TRBV5-5 to TRBJ2-7, with 8 nucleotides matching TRBD1. Germline trimming cut 0 bases from V and 6 bases from J; bases unmatched to any gene: 8. The CDR3 is 15 residues long. Germline V gives CDR1 SGHKS, CDR2 YYEKEE (reference sequence). The CDR3 protein is CASSLAGTGAGEQYF. In DNA form, the CDR3 reads TGTGCCAGCAGCTTGGCCGGGACAGGCGCGGGCGAGCAGTACTTC. The full variable domain, rest sourced from reference TRBV5-5 and TRBJ2-7, is DAGVTQSPTHLIKTRGQQVTLRCSPISGHKSVSWYQQVLGQGPQFIFQYYEKEERGRGNFPDRFSARQFPNYSSELNVNALLLGDSALYLCASSLAGTGAGEQYFGPGTRLTVT.